These 16 T cell receptor beta chains were sequenced from one sample in a study of cytomegalovirus exposure and HLA in healthy donors. PCR primers comprised 60 Vbeta and 13 Jbeta primers. Some clones are missing from TCRdb's copy, which holds only in-frame ones; the method was immunoSEQ multiplex PCR. Listed are 150,000 to 200,000 clones; 0.7% to 1% falls within the top ten. Sequenced sample: PBMCs. These receptors were collected from a woman aged 18-29 years in good health and CMV-seropositive.

The CDR3: CASGLELRANVLTF. CDR3 nucleotides: TGTGCTAGTGGTTTGGAGCTCCGGGCCAACGTCCTGACTTTC. The gene calls are TRBV12-5 and TRBJ2-6, with D uncertain. CDR1 is LGHNT and CDR2 is FRNRAP in the germline V gene. Trimming left V 1 base short and J 5 bases short, with 6 bases between. The CDR3 runs 14 residues.

The rearrangement joins TRBV4-2 to TRBJ2-5; weak D call: TRBD2 (6 bases). Germline loops: CDR1 LGHNA, CDR2 YNFKEQ. V was trimmed by 0 bases and J by 5 bases, leaving 13 bases between them. This CDR3 spans 15 amino acids. The CDR3 sequence: CASSQEVDGGETQYF. CDR3 DNA: TGTGCCAGCAGCCAAGAGGTTGATGGGGGGGAGACCCAGTACTTC.

The V gene is TRBV5-1, the J gene TRBJ1-3; maybe TRBD1 (6 bases). Trimming stripped 5 bases from V and 4 bases from J, with 13 bases between. Germline V gene data show CDR1 as SGHRS and CDR2 as YFSETQ. The CDR3 runs 14 residues. The CDR3 reads CASSWDIPGNTIYF. For the CDR3, the DNA is TGCGCCAGCAGTTGGGACATTCCGGGAAACACCATATATTTT.

J is TRBJ2-7 and V is TRBV30; D gene uncertain. Germline CDR1 reads GTSNPN; CDR2 reads SVGIG (reference sequence). Trimming left V 0 bases short and J 5 bases short, with 11 bases between. The CDR3 runs 13 residues. This CDR3 is CAWSVSGVHEQYF. The CDR3 nucleotides read TGTGCCTGGAGTGTTAGTGGAGTCCACGAGCAGTACTTC.

The chain carries TRBV6-5 and TRBJ1-6; D remains ambiguous. V lost 4 bases and J 8 bases, leaving 9 bases between the germline ends. The CDR3 loop spans 13 amino acids. CDR1 MNHEY and CDR2 SVGAGI come from the germline V gene. CDR3: CASSSLPDSPLHF. Here the CDR3 DNA reads TGTGCCAGCAGTTCCCTGCCGGATTCACCCCTCCACTTT.

The V gene is TRBV5-4, the J gene TRBJ2-3; TRBD1 matches at 10 bases. The CDR3 runs to 16 residues. The germline V gene encodes CDR1 SGHNT and CDR2 YYREEE (reference sequence). The ends lost 7 bases at V and 3 bases at J; junction bases unmatched: 11. The CDR3 DNA is TGTGCCAGCCAGGAGGGGTGGACAGGGGGAACAGATACGCAGTATTTT. It translates to CASQEGWTGGTDTQYF.

The chain employs TRBV5-1 and TRBJ1-5; tentatively, D is TRBD1 (6 bases). The CDR3 runs to 14 residues. The V end lost 4 bases, the J end lost 3 bases, and 11 bases lay between the germline ends. The germline V gene encodes CDR1 SGHRS and CDR2 YFSETQ. The CDR3 nucleotides read TGCGCCAGCAGCCTGGACAGCTTCAATCAGCCCCAGCATTTT. It encodes CASSLDSFNQPQHF.

V gene TRBV6-1 combines with J gene TRBJ1-3; D is undetermined. In germline, CDR1 is MNHNS, CDR2 SASEGT. V gave up 7 bases and J gave up 5 bases, with 12 bases separating them. This CDR3 is built from 13 residues. CDR3 sequence (DNA): TGTGCCAGCAATTCGGGGTTCCGAAACACCATATATTTT. Its translation is CASNSGFRNTIYF.

The chain combines TRBV6-5 with TRBJ1-2; D may be TRBD1 (6 bases). This CDR3 spans 11 amino acids. Trimming pared 10 bases from V and 8 bases from J, leaving 14 bases between. Germline V gene data show CDR1 as MNHEY and CDR2 as SVGAGI. CDR3 sequence: CATQGYRGYTF. In DNA, the CDR3 is TGTGCCACCCAGGGGTATCGAGGCTACACCTTC.

The chain carries TRBV2 and TRBJ2-3; D gene ambiguous. V was cut by 7 bases and J by 3 bases, with 8 bases left in between. The germline V gene encodes CDR1 SNHLY and CDR2 FYNNEI. The CDR3 spans 12 residues. The CDR3 is CASTPGTDTQYF. The CDR3 region has the DNA TGTGCCAGCACCCCCGGGACAGATACGCAGTATTTT.

For the CDR3, the DNA is TGTGCCTGGAGTGGACAACTCATCACTGAAGCTTTCTTT. Amino acid sequence: CAWSGQLITEAFF. This rearrangement joins TRBV30 to TRBJ1-1; the D is unclear. Trimming took off 1 base at V and 4 bases at J, with 10 bases between the two ends. Germline V gene lookup returns CDR1 GTSNPN and CDR2 SVGIG (reference sequence). This CDR3 comprises 13 residues.

The chain combines TRBV6-5 with TRBJ2-2, with D possibly matching TRBD2 (6 bases). CDR1 is MNHEY, CDR2 SVGAGI, per germline. V dropped 7 bases and J dropped 1 base, with 13 bases sitting between them. The CDR3 covers 15 residues. In DNA, the CDR3 is TGTGCCAGCAAATACGCGGGGCTGAACACCGGGGAGCTGTTTTTT. Translation: CASKYAGLNTGELFF.

This chain joins TRBV5-1 and TRBJ1-1; no firm D call. The V end lost 0 bases, the J end lost 2 bases, and 17 bases lay between the germline ends. The CDR3 spans 17 residues. In germline, CDR1 is SGHRS, CDR2 YFSETQ. The CDR3 bases are TGCGCCAGCAGCTTGGCCCTTGGGCAGGTTAGAAACACTGAAGCTTTCTTT. It codes for CASSLALGQVRNTEAFF.

V and J are TRBV30 and TRBJ1-2; 8 bases align to TRBD1. Trimming removed 4 bases from V and 7 bases from J; junction bases left unmatched: 11. CDR3 size: 14 residues. Germline lookup yields CDR1 GTSNPN and CDR2 SVGIG (reference sequence). The CDR3 nucleotides are TGTGCCTGGATTTCGGGACAGGCACAGGCTGGCTACACCTTC. Translation gives CAWISGQAQAGYTF.

The chain has TRBV30 and TRBJ2-1; 16 bases fit TRBD2. V lost 3 bases, J lost 7 bases, and 3 bases stayed unmatched. The CDR3 has 15 residues. Germline CDR1 GTSNPN, CDR2 SVGIG (reference sequence). Written as DNA, the CDR3 is TGTGCCTGGAGCCCGGGACTAGCGGGGGGGAATGAGCAGTTCTTC. Translation: CAWSPGLAGGNEQFF.

The rearrangement joins TRBV20-1 to TRBJ1-1, with a possible D match to TRBD1 (5 bases). CDR1 is DFQATT and CDR2 is SNEGSKA in the germline V gene (reference sequence). This CDR3 region has 11 residues. V lost 7 bases and J lost 3, with 9 bases in between. For the CDR3, the DNA is TGCAGTGGTGGAGGGGACACTGAAGCTTTCTTT. This encodes CSGGGDTEAFF.